This entry is about one TCR beta chain. Its antigen is currently unknown. The data were taken from a study of CD8 T cell repertoires and HIV-1 epitope variants. Looking at the study overall: T cells were stimulated with Twenty-five Gag and Nef peptides separately. Enriched T cells were co-cultured with equal numbers of autologous T cell-negative antigen-presenting cells. Controls were a CMV, EBV and flu pool, Ebola AY9, and no peptide.

Study outcomes and limitations: The assay identified only TCR beta chains of antigen-proliferating T cells.

CDR1 is SQVTM, CDR2 ANQGSEA, per germline. This CDR3 contains 15 residues. V was pared by 5 bases and J by 8 bases, with 16 bases of the junction left unmatched. Using immunoSEQ multiplex PCR, the repertoire was profiled, and TCRdb retains in-frame clones only, with some absent. The data contain 4,500 or so clones, about 64% of them seen just once; the ten biggest clones take up roughly 40%. The sequence was collected from a male donor with HIV. Sequencing was done on a sample of cultured CD8+ T cells derived from PBMCs. The J gene is TRBJ1-2, the V gene TRBV29-1; 8 bases map to TRBD1. CDR3: CSVKTQDREFRGYTF. The DNA of the CDR3 is TGCAGCGTTAAGACTCAGGACAGGGAGTTCAGAGGCTACACCTTC.